Listed below are T cell receptor beta chains from one sample, sequenced in a study of regulatory T cells in long-lasting Graves disease. TCRdb passed the multiplex PCR reads through MiXCR, listing each CDR3 protein once. The profile shows 400,000 to 500,000 distinct CDR3 sequences, around 15% of them singletons. The same sample was also used in a study of T cells in Graves' hyperthyroidism and ophthalmopathy.

This specimen was peripheral blood mononuclear cells (PBMCs), taken at new diagnosis, from a patient treated with antithyroid drugs. The receptors were sampled from a woman aged 45 to 65 with Graves disease. Both conserved end residues are part of each CDR3.

>TRBV30
CAWRVAGASNEKLFF
>TRBV4-1
CASSHRGLAGARSSYEQYF
>TRBV7-9
CASSLAGGNTEAFF
>TRBV3-1
CASSQDQASGQETQYF
>TRBV3-1
CASSDRGSGGITYEQYF
>TRBV6-2/TRBV6-3
CASSEWFGTANTGELFF
>TRBV28
CASSPSASPPYEQYF
>TRBV29-1
CSVWDLVSDTEAFF
>TRBV5-4
CASSPSANSYEQYF
>TRBV5-1
CASSFGTDSEKLVF
>TRBV12-3/TRBV12-4
CASSFQGPGNIQYF
>TRBV3-1
CASSQGTEAYEQYF
>TRBV18
CASSPPKGLAGVYSTDTQYF
>TRBV24-1
CATSDPAGGDSNQPQHF
>TRBV11-2
CASSRTGPSHEQYF
>TRBV2
CASSVGHGGASQHF
>TRBV3-1
CASSQGQGDRGKLFF
>TRBV28
CARSPRPSVWEQYF
>TRBV10-3
CAIRASGTSGREGTYNEQFF
>TRBV28
CASSFYGQTSETQYF
>TRBV18
CASSPSRDRPSGYTF
>TRBV5-1
CASNPLGNQGETQYF
>TRBV4-1
CASSHTGGNEQFF
>TRBV24-1
CATSQGWSETQYF
>TRBV28
CASSFLTLNYGYTF
>TRBV7-3
CASRPEAFF
>TRBV12-3/TRBV12-4
CASSLGEGGIGKLFF
>TRBV24-1
CATSAGANVLTF
>TRBV2
CASRKPGLAGPRTTGELFF
>TRBV19
CASSTLNTGELFF
>TRBV27
CASSLTLPSTDTQYF
>TRBV28
CASSLWLGLAEETQYF
>TRBV2
CASSEVLGPEQYF
>TRBV24-1
CATSGVAPTGELFF
>TRBV27
CASSLYRGVEKLFF
>TRBV12-3/TRBV12-4
CATAKGDAYEQYF
>TRBV6-1
CASTVQGASTEAFF
>TRBV30
CAWSPDLKAKTQYF
>TRBV24-1
CATSDSNPSGSYNEQFF
>TRBV12-3/TRBV12-4
CASSFQGARNEQYF
>TRBV20-1
CSARDSANTGELFF
>TRBV7-9
CASEGTGELFF
>TRBV13
CASSLVEGLRGTEAFF
>TRBV13
CASSLIEGQGETQYF
>TRBV3-1
CASTQSSDYGYTF
>TRBV5-1
CASSLTAGGSYNEQFF
>TRBV27
CASSLAGDGETQYF
>TRBV6-4
CASSATQGGTEAFF
>TRBV7-8
CASSLRRADGVTDTQYF
>TRBV28
CASSFGTATTDTQYF
>TRBV10-3
CAISDNRGTDTQYF
>TRBV28
CASSSSGRALYSEQYF
>TRBV27
CASSLQAGGSYGYTF
>TRBV6-1
CASSIQGGSTDTQYF
>TRBV9
CASSATGTSTNEQFF
>TRBV3-1
CASSQGQGAPGSNVLTF
>TRBV6-5
CASSYSQATNEKLFF